This TCR beta chain was sequenced during a study of OX40 agonist ivuxolimab in advanced cancers. Notes on this clone: No antigen is known for it.

Study-wide results and caveats: In the 0.1-3.0 mg/kg groups, partial responders showed among the lowest expansion.

V lost 4 bases to trimming and J lost 3 bases; unmatched junction nucleotides: 4. CDR3 length equals 14 residues. Germline CDR1 SGHRS, CDR2 YFSETQ. Profiled with immunoSEQ multiplex PCR; TCRdb holds only in-frame clones, not every one. The sample has approximately 58,000 clones; 70% to 90% are singletons. This chain links TRBV5-1 with TRBJ1-1; 9 bases line up with TRBD1. The TCR originated in an adult with an advanced solid tumor such as melanoma, head and neck, liver or kidney cancer. Sequenced here: CD4+ or CD8+ T cells sorted from blood, sampled in a trial of the OX40 agonist ivuxolimab. CDR3 sequence reads: CASSHGDRDTEAFF. DNA for the CDR3: TGCGCCAGCAGCCATGGGGACAGGGACACTGAAGCTTTCTTT.